Each of the 16 T cell receptor beta chains below was sequenced from the same sample in a study of T cell repertoires in cytomegalovirus infection. TCRdb reprocessed the reads via MiXCR and lists one record per CDR3 protein. Of roughly 230,000 distinct CDR3 sequences detected, over 15% appear once; the ten largest clones hold more than 45%. Sequencing was performed on CD8+ T cells from PBMCs. The receptor source for this set is a human donor in good health (CMV status not recorded). Some clones in this sample may be carry-over from other donors' samples.

At least ten counts were recorded for this clonotype. The chain combines TRBV7-8 with TRBJ2-7; tentative D call: TRBD2 (5 bases). Between the trimmed V and J ends, which lost 1 base and 3 bases, there was a span of 13 bases. The CDR3 length is 15 residues. Germline CDR1 and CDR2: SGHVS and FQNEAQ. For the CDR3, the DNA is TGTGCCAGCAGCTTAGATCTAGCCGGGCGCTACGAGCAGTACTTC. This translates into CASSLDLAGRYEQYF.

The chain employs TRBV27 and TRBJ2-2; 7 bases are a match to TRBD1. The CDR3 totals 15 residues. Losses at the gene ends were 2 bases for V and 7 bases for J; bases not matched to a gene: 7. Germline CDR1 MNHEY, CDR2 SMNVEV (reference sequence). CDR3 residues: CASSLPGGIGGELFF. The CDR3 bases are TGTGCCAGCAGTTTACCAGGGGGTATAGGCGGGGAGCTGTTTTTT.

This clonotype was counted only a few times. The chain employs TRBV29-1 and TRBJ1-1, with D tentatively TRBD1 (6 bases). This CDR3 is built from 14 residues. Trimming took 1 base from V and 2 from J, leaving 11 bases between them. Germline V gene data show CDR1 as SQVTM and CDR2 as ANQGSEA. CDR3 in amino acids: CSVEGGPPNTEAFF. CDR3 nucleotides: TGCAGCGTTGAAGGGGGGCCGCCTAACACTGAAGCTTTCTTT.

This clonotype came up many times. This chain connects TRBV28 to TRBJ1-6; 8 nucleotides line up with TRBD1. This CDR3 is 14 amino acids long. Trimming cost V 8 bases and J 10 bases; bases outside gene matches: 10. Per germline, CDR1 MDHEN and CDR2 SYDVKM. The CDR3 reads CASGPQGAGSPLHF. The CDR3 DNA sequence: TGTGCCAGCGGCCCCCAGGGGGCCGGATCACCCCTCCACTTT.

A note on this clonotype: Given a much more abundant clone one base away, this may be a read error. The rearrangement joins TRBV29-1 to TRBJ2-5; D not certain. There are 15 residues in the CDR3. Germline assignment: CDR1 SQVTM and CDR2 ANQGSEA. Trimming removed 3 bases at V and 3 bases at J, with 17 bases between. CDR3 bases: TGCAGCGTTGACCACAGAACGACTCCAAAAGAGACCCAGTACTTC. This codes for CSVDHRTTPKETQYF.

This clonotype was detected only a few times. The chain couples TRBV7-6 to TRBJ2-7, with D tentatively TRBD2 (7 bases). The CDR3 covers 17 residues. Trimming pared 5 bases from V and 3 bases from J, leaving 23 bases between. The germline CDR1 and CDR2 sequences are SGHVS and FNYEAQ. The CDR3 DNA is TGTGCCAGCAGCGACTCGACAGGCCGCGCGGGAGACTACGAGCAGTACTTC. Translating gives CASSDSTGRAGDYEQYF.

This clonotype was recorded many times. The chain links TRBV12-3 or TRBV12-4 to TRBJ1-6; TRBD1 might be the D (6 bases). V was pared by 7 bases and J by 7 bases, with 17 bases between. This CDR3 comprises 15 residues. CDR3 coding DNA: TGTGCCAGCAAGAGGGACACGTCAATAAATTCACCCCTCCACTTT. Its protein is CASKRDTSINSPLHF.

The chain employs TRBV6-5 and TRBJ2-7; 13 nucleotides line up with TRBD2. Germline CDR1 reads MNHEY; CDR2 reads SVGAGI. V was pared by 4 bases and J by 7 bases, with 10 bases of the junction left unmatched. The CDR3 has 16 residues. The CDR3 DNA reads as TGTGCCAGCAGTTCAGGGACTAGCGGGGTCATGAGGGAGCAGTACTTC. Its translation is CASSSGTSGVMREQYF.

The gene calls are TRBV6-5 and TRBJ2-4, with TRBD1 as a possible D gene (5 bases). Germline V gene sequence: CDR1 MNHEY, CDR2 SVGAGI. V was shortened by 3 bases and J by 0 bases, with 12 bases between the two germline ends. CDR3 length: 16 amino acids. CDR3 protein: CASSYILGLAKNIQYF. CDR3 nucleotides: TGTGCCAGCAGTTATATTTTGGGGCTAGCCAAAAACATTCAGTACTTC.

This clonotype came up a few times. The chain uses TRBV12-5 and TRBJ1-2; D uncertain. Deletions cut 3 bases from V and 3 bases from J, with 20 bases between. The CDR3 loop spans 17 amino acids. Per the germline V gene, CDR1 is LGHNT and CDR2 is FRNRAP. The CDR3 loop is CASGFQPRFQDDYGYTF. The CDR3 DNA reads as TGTGCTAGTGGTTTCCAGCCCAGGTTTCAGGACGACTATGGCTACACCTTC.

The CDR3 is CSVGSMVEETQYF. Here the CDR3 DNA reads TGCAGTGTTGGATCGATGGTAGAAGAGACCCAGTACTTC. The rearrangement joins TRBV20-1 to TRBJ2-5, with D unclear. Germline CDR1 DFQATT, CDR2 SNEGSKA (reference sequence). V was pared by 7 bases and J by 3 bases, with 15 bases between. The CDR3 has 13 amino acids.

This chain connects TRBV2 to TRBJ2-1, with 12 positions matching TRBD2. Germline CDR1 SNHLY, CDR2 FYNNEI. This CDR3 has 14 residues. Trimming at V came to 7 bases and at J to 5 bases, leaving 3 bases not matched to a gene. The CDR3 protein is CASNRLAGDNEQFF. For the CDR3, the DNA is TGTGCCAGCAATAGACTAGCGGGGGACAATGAGCAGTTCTTC.

The J gene is TRBJ2-7, the V gene TRBV5-1; D possibly matches TRBD1 or TRBD2 (6 bases each). Germline CDR1 SGHRS, CDR2 YFSETQ. V lost 0 bases and J lost 7, with 17 bases in between. The CDR3 sequence is 15 residues long. In DNA form, the CDR3 reads TGCGCCAGCAGCTTGGCCGGGGGCGACTGGAGAGAGCAGTACTTC. The encoded protein is CASSLAGGDWREQYF.

This clonotype came up once. The chain links TRBV28 to TRBJ1-1, with TRBD1 as a possible D gene (5 bases). This CDR3 spans 15 amino acids. Germline CDR1 is MDHEN and CDR2 is SYDVKM. Deletions cut 2 bases from V and 4 bases from J, with 14 bases between. CDR3: CASSLSAGGGTEAFF. The CDR3 DNA is TGTGCCAGCAGTTTAAGCGCCGGGGGGGGCACTGAAGCTTTCTTT.

This clonotype was observed many times. The chain joins TRBV28 to TRBJ2-3; D might be TRBD1 or TRBD2, each matching 5 bases. The V end was cut by 8 bases, the J end by 2 bases, with 17 bases between. The length of the CDR3 is 15 residues. Looked up from germline, CDR1 is MDHEN and CDR2 is SYDVKM. The CDR3 sequence is CASLPGRSHTDTQYF. Written as DNA, the CDR3 is TGTGCCAGCCTCCCGGGGCGCAGCCACACAGATACGCAGTATTTT.

This clonotype showed up many times. The chain carries TRBV7-2 and TRBJ1-4, with D maybe TRBD1 (5 bases). V gave up 5 bases and J gave up 5 bases, with 15 bases separating them. This CDR3 has 15 residues. Germline values: CDR1 SGHTA, CDR2 FQGNSA. The CDR3 coding sequence is TGTGCCAGCAGCCCGGGGGGTGCCCCGAATGAAAAACTGTTTTTT. The encoded protein is CASSPGGAPNEKLFF. The full variable domain, its missing parts supplied by reference TRBV7-2 and TRBJ1-4, is GAGVSQSPSNKVTEKGKDVELRCDPISGHTALYWYRQSLGQGLEFLIYFQGNSAPDKSGLPSDRFSAERTGGSVSTLTIQRTQQEDSAVYLCASSPGGAPNEKLFFGSGTQLSVL.